This TCR beta chain stems from a study of OX40 agonist ivuxolimab in advanced cancers. Looking at the study overall: Partial responses were achieved by three patients, one with hepatocellular carcinoma and two with cutaneous melanoma.

V was pared by 0 bases and J by 1 base, with 10 bases between. The CDR3 runs 14 residues. The germline V gene has CDR1 GTSNPN and CDR2 SVGIG (reference sequence). The protocol was immunoSEQ multiplex PCR, while the TCRdb copy is restricted to in-frame clones and leaves out a portion. The repertoire includes roughly 60,000 clones, 65% to 90% of them detected once, and about 0.88% sits in the top ten. This receptor was taken from an adult with an advanced solid tumor such as melanoma, head and neck, liver or kidney cancer. Here the sequenced sample was CD4+ or CD8+ T cells sorted from blood, taken in a trial of the OX40 agonist ivuxolimab. The chain joins TRBV30 to TRBJ2-7; D uncertain. The CDR3 DNA reads as TGTGCCTGGAGTGTGGTCTGGCGGTCCTACGAGCAGTACTTC. This gives the protein CAWSVVWRSYEQYF.